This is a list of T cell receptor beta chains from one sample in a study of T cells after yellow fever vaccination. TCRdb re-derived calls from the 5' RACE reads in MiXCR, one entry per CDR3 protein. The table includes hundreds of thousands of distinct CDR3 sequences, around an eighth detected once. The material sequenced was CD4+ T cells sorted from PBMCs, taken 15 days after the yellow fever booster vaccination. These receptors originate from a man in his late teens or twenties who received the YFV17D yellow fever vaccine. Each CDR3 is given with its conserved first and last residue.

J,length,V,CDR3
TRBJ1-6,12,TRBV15,CATSRGDSPLHF
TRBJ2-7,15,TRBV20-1,CSARALGGLKNEQYF
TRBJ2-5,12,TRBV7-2,CASSLYSETQYF
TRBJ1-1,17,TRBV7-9,CASSTGQGARLDTEAFF
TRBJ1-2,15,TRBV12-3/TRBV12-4,CASSLTFWTPYGYTF
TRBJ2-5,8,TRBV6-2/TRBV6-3,CGEKTQYF
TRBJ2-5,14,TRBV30,CAWSVGGGTGTQYF
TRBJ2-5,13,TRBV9,CASSVDGAETQYF
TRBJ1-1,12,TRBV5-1,CASSLVETEAFF
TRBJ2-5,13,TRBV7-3,CASSPGPGETQYF
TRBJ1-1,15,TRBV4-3,CASSQDGRVGTEAFF
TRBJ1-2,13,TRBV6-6,CASSLQHDYGYTF
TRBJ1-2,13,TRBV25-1,CASSVRANYGYTF
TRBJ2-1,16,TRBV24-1,CATSAVDRGRRNEQFF
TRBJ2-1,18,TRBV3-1,CASSPSYRGLTPHNEQFF
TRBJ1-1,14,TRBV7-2,CASSPIDRHTEAFF
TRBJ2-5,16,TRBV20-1,CSARVRPSWYQETQYF
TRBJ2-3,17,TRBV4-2,CASSQPIRDWSADTQYF
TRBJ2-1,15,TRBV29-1,CSVVSSGTGHNEQFF
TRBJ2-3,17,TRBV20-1,CSARTPGLAGGPDTQYF